A selection of T cell receptor beta chains follows, all from one sample in a study of beta chain features in type 1 diabetes. Measured with immunoSEQ multiplex PCR; TCRdb has only the in-frame clones, and not every one. This sample has about 340,000 clones; about 13% occur once, and the top ten carry around 0.016%. The sequencing sample was made of naive CD4+ T cells from blood. These receptors all come from a woman younger than 30 with type 1 diabetes. CDR3s include the opening cysteine and the closing phenylalanine or tryptophan. The D gene is left open where the match is weak. Expanded clones get a size class; other rows say once, few or many, or leave the size out.

v_gene	d_gene	abundance	j_gene	CDR3aa	CDR3nt
TRBV4-3	-	many	TRBJ2-3	CASSPSGDTQYF	TGCGCCAGCAGCCCTTCCGGAGATACGCAGTATTTT
TRBV15	TRBD1	few	TRBJ2-5	CATSRDPTGKETQYF	TGTGCCACCAGCAGAGATCCGACAGGGAAGGAGACCCAGTACTTC
TRBV30	TRBD1	few	TRBJ1-4	CAWSETRGRVLFF	TGTGCCTGGAGTGAAACCAGGGGGCGCGTACTGTTTTTT
TRBV9	-	-	TRBJ2-3	CAKVRGDTQYF	TGTGCTAAGGTGCGGGGAGATACGCAGTATTTT
TRBV25-1	-	-	TRBJ2-3	CASSGNSGTDTQYF	TGTGCCAGCAGTGGTAATAGCGGCACAGATACGCAGTATTTT
TRBV10-3	TRBD2	few	TRBJ2-5	CATLEREREGPRTQYF	TGTGCCACCCTGGAGAGGGAGCGGGAGGGCCCAAGGACCCAGTACTTC
TRBV18	-	-	TRBJ2-3	CASSVTYSTDTQYF	TGTGCCAGCTCCGTGACATACAGCACAGATACGCAGTATTTT
TRBV28	-	-	TRBJ2-7	CASSKTGLGAYEQYF	TGTGCCAGCAGTAAAACGGGACTGGGCGCCTACGAGCAGTACTTC
TRBV16	TRBD2	few	TRBJ2-4	CASSQFGRETKNIQYF	TGTGCCAGCAGCCAATTTGGGCGGGAGACCAAAAACATTCAGTACTTC
TRBV30	TRBD2	-	TRBJ2-3	CAWSPQGLADMLDTQYF	TGTGCCTGGAGTCCCCAGGGACTAGCGGATATGTTAGATACGCAGTATTTT
TRBV4-3	-	few	TRBJ2-3	CASSHSGAGTDTQYF	TGCGCCAGCAGCCATAGCGGAGCGGGTACAGATACGCAGTATTTT
TRBV30	TRBD1	few	TRBJ1-1	CAWSLDRELGTEAFF	TGTGCCTGGAGCCTGGACAGGGAGCTAGGAACTGAAGCTTTCTTT
TRBV7-9	TRBD1	-	TRBJ1-2	CASSLATGQGGYGYTF	TGTGCCAGCAGCTTAGCGACGGGACAGGGAGGCTATGGCTACACCTTC
TRBV2	TRBD1	few	TRBJ1-5	CASSVKSGTGQPQHF	TGTGCCAGCAGTGTAAAGTCAGGGACAGGTCAGCCCCAGCATTTT
TRBV7-2	TRBD2	few	TRBJ2-5	CASSRTGTSGSRTQYF	TGTGCCAGCAGCCGAACCGGGACTAGCGGGTCCAGGACCCAGTACTTC
TRBV7-2	TRBD2	-	TRBJ2-5	CASSLGSGRQETQYF	TGTGCCAGCAGCTTAGGTAGCGGGAGGCAAGAGACCCAGTACTTC
TRBV6-6	-	-	TRBJ1-2	CASNAAPGGWSLGYTF	TGTGCCAGCAATGCCGCTCCGGGTGGATGGTCCCTTGGCTACACCTTC
TRBV2	-	few	TRBJ1-2	CASSVTGNGYTF	TGTGCCAGCAGTGTAACGGGAAATGGCTACACCTTC
TRBV9	-	-	TRBJ2-5	CASSVRGYHQETQYF	TGTGCCAGCAGCGTAAGGGGATATCACCAAGAGACCCAGTACTTC
TRBV7-9	-	-	TRBJ2-5	CASSRGALARAQYF	TGTGCCAGCAGCCGGGGAGCCCTAGCACGGGCCCAGTACTTC
TRBV7-2	TRBD1	few	TRBJ2-7	CASSPGTGSSYEQYF	TGTGCCAGCAGCCCTGGGACAGGTTCCTCCTACGAGCAGTACTTC
TRBV18	TRBD2	few	TRBJ2-5	CASSPPLAGDSQYF	TGTGCCAGCTCACCACCCCTAGCGGGAGACTCCCAGTACTTC
TRBV19	-	few	TRBJ1-1	CASSMAGGNTEAFF	TGTGCCAGTAGTATGGCGGGAGGGAACACTGAAGCTTTCTTT
TRBV11-2	TRBD1	-	TRBJ1-5	CASSKTGTGQPQHF	TGTGCCAGCAGCAAGACCGGGACAGGTCAGCCCCAGCATTTT
TRBV7-2	TRBD2	-	TRBJ2-1	CASSSLAWSSYNEQFF	TGTGCCAGCAGCTCACTAGCGTGGAGCTCCTACAATGAGCAGTTCTTC
TRBV23-1	TRBD1	-	TRBJ1-2	CASSRYRQGAIYGYTF	TGCGCCAGCAGTCGGTATCGACAGGGGGCGATCTATGGCTACACCTTC
TRBV5-1	-	-	TRBJ2-3	CASSQGPSTDTQYF	TGCGCCAGCAGCCAGGGCCCTAGCACAGATACGCAGTATTTT
TRBV18	TRBD1	few	TRBJ1-2	CASSLGQGTIYGYTF	TGTGCCAGCTCATTGGGACAGGGGACCATCTATGGCTACACCTTC
TRBV5-1	TRBD1	-	TRBJ2-5	CASSSKFPGQDLVETQYF	TGCGCCAGCAGCTCCAAATTCCCGGGACAGGACCTAGTGGAGACCCAGTACTTC
TRBV6-5	-	-	TRBJ1-1	CASSRGDMNTEAFF	TGTGCCAGCAGTCGAGGGGACATGAACACTGAAGCTTTCTTT
TRBV10-3	-	few	TRBJ2-7	CAMSQGGSYEQYF	TGTGCCATGAGCCAAGGGGGCTCCTACGAGCAGTACTTC
TRBV4-3	-	few	TRBJ1-5	CASSPGEGQPQHF	TGCGCCAGCAGCCCCGGGGAAGGTCAGCCCCAGCATTTT
TRBV5-1	-	few	TRBJ2-7	CASGWDFSYEQYF	TGCGCCAGCGGGTGGGACTTCTCCTACGAGCAGTACTTC
TRBV11-2	-	-	TRBJ2-5	CASTGGGVEETQYF	TGTGCCAGCACCGGCGGAGGAGTGGAAGAGACCCAGTACTTC
TRBV30	-	-	TRBJ1-4	CAWGGWEKLFF	TGTGCCTGGGGCGGATGGGAAAAACTGTTTTTT
TRBV4-2	TRBD2	few	TRBJ2-1	CASSQAGGGSRNEQFF	TGTGCCAGCAGCCAAGCTGGCGGGGGGTCCCGCAATGAGCAGTTCTTC
TRBV28	TRBD1	few	TRBJ1-5	CASSRTGNSNQPQHF	TGTGCCAGCAGCAGGACAGGGAATAGCAATCAGCCCCAGCATTTT